The 19 T cell receptor beta chains reported below all come from one sample, sequenced in a study of T cells in tuberculosis (dated by TCRdb to 2016 to 2018). The library was built by means of the immunoSEQ multiplex PCR assay. Here the immuneACCESS table is served through TCRdb, limited to in-frame sequences with V and J called. Missing clones are a known gap in these copies; in checked studies unresolved V genes cover under half, and the rest lacks a known reason. This sample holds fewer than 40,000 clones; approximately 94% were observed only once. The ten top clones hold over 6.5% of the sample. The sample comprised PBMCs. The receptors stem from a donor aged 10-30 years with latent tuberculosis or without tuberculosis infection.

The chain couples TRBV21-1 to TRBJ2-5; the table assigns TRBD2, which was not confirmed against the DNA. TRBV21-1 is described as a pseudogene. The CDR3 loop spans 11 amino acids. Here the CDR3 reads CASSREETQYF. CDR3 DNA: TGTGCCAGCAGCCGGGAAGAGACCCAGTACTTC.

This clone was recorded only once. The chain is built from TRBV4-1 and TRBJ1-2; perhaps TRBD1 as D (6 bases). The V and J ends lost 5 bases and 5 bases respectively, with 18 bases between them. This CDR3 contains 15 residues. Germline CDR1 MGHRA, CDR2 YSYEKL. CDR3 loop: CASSTVGRGFYGYTF. The CDR3 DNA reads TGCGCCAGCAGCACAGTGGGCAGGGGCTTTTATGGCTACACCTTC.

V gene TRBV4-1 combines with J gene TRBJ1-2; D uncertain. Per the germline V gene, CDR1 is MGHRA and CDR2 is YSYEKL. This CDR3 comprises 16 residues. V was trimmed by 1 base and J by 2 bases, leaving 14 bases between them. As DNA, the CDR3 is TGCGCCAGCAGCCAAGTTCCCGGGATTGGGAACTATGGCTACACCTTC. The encoded protein is CASSQVPGIGNYGYTF.

The chain carries TRBV7-9 and TRBJ2-7; no firm D call. V dropped 0 bases and J dropped 9 bases, with 9 bases sitting between them. CDR1 and CDR2 (germline): SEHNR, FQNEAQ (reference sequence). The CDR3 has 12 residues. The CDR3 DNA sequence: TGTGCCAGCAGCTTAGCTGAACTCGGGCAGTACTTC. As protein: CASSLAELGQYF.

This chain uses TRBV5-5 with TRBJ1-2, with D maybe TRBD1 (5 bases). From germline, CDR1 is SGHKS and CDR2 YYEKEE (reference sequence). The CDR3 is 15 residues long. Trimming took off 4 bases at V and 0 bases at J, with 13 bases between the two ends. The CDR3 coding sequence is TGTGCCAGCAGCCTCCACCCACAGGCTAACTATGGCTACACCTTC. As protein: CASSLHPQANYGYTF. Full variable domain (remainder filled in from reference TRBV5-5 and TRBJ1-2): DAGVTQSPTHLIKTRGQQVTLRCSPISGHKSVSWYQQVLGQGPQFIFQYYEKEERGRGNFPDRFSARQFPNYSSELNVNALLLGDSALYLCASSLHPQANYGYTFGSGTRLTVV.

The V gene is TRBV7-2, the J gene TRBJ2-7, with TRBD1 as a possible D gene (5 bases). The CDR3 loop spans 15 amino acids. V was shortened by 4 bases and J by 1 base, with 14 bases between the two germline ends. The germline V gene has CDR1 SGHTA and CDR2 FQGNSA. DNA of the CDR3: TGTGCCAGCAGCTGGTTCGACGCAGGGTCCTACGAGCAGTACTTC. Translated, it gives CASSWFDAGSYEQYF.

The chain joins TRBV7-3 to TRBJ2-7; TRBD1 agrees at 10 bases. Germline CDR1 reads SGHTA; CDR2 reads FQGTGA. With V trimmed by 5 bases and J by 5 bases, 6 bases remained unmatched. The CDR3 is 14 amino acids. Here the CDR3 DNA reads TGTGCCAGCAGCCGGGACAGGGGAATGAACGAGCAGTACTTC. It yields the protein CASSRDRGMNEQYF.

The chain employs TRBV25-1 and TRBJ2-5, with 7 bases lining up with TRBD2. CDR1 MGHDK and CDR2 SYGVNS come from the germline V gene. J was trimmed by 5 bases and V by 6 bases; bases with no gene match: 9. The CDR3 loop spans 14 amino acids. CDR3 in amino acids: CASSAGDALETQYF. CDR3 sequence (DNA): TGTGCCAGCAGCGCGGGGGACGCCCTCGAGACCCAGTACTTC. The full variable domain, rest sourced from reference TRBV25-1 and TRBJ2-5, is EADIYQTPRYLVIGTGKKITLECSQTMGHDKMYWYQQDPGMELHLIHYSYGVNSTEKGDLSSESTVSRIRTEHFPLTLESARPSHTSQYLCASSAGDALETQYFGPGTRLLVL.

This sequence joins TRBV6-5 and TRBJ1-5; D is undetermined. The length of the CDR3 is 14 residues. The V end was cut by 6 bases, the J end by 3 bases, with 12 bases between. Looked up from germline, CDR1 is MNHEY and CDR2 is SVGAGI. This CDR3 reads CASRPRNYNQPQHF. DNA for the CDR3: TGTGCCAGCAGGCCCCGGAACTACAATCAGCCCCAGCATTTT.

The V gene is TRBV19, the J gene TRBJ1-5, with a weak D call TRBD1 (5 bases). The V end lost 7 bases, the J end lost 6 bases, and 19 bases lay between the germline ends. Germline CDR1 is LNHDA and CDR2 is SQIVND (reference sequence). The CDR3 is made up of 15 amino acids. The chain's CDR3 is CASTPGLSIGQPQHF. The CDR3 DNA reads as TGTGCCAGTACCCCGGGACTGTCGATAGGTCAGCCCCAGCATTTT.

This sequence joins TRBV7-2 and TRBJ2-2; 9 nucleotides match TRBD1. CDR3 length: 15 residues. Germline V gene data show CDR1 as SGHTA and CDR2 as FQGNSA. The V segment lost 4 bases and the J segment 7 bases; nucleotides outside the gene matches: 7. The CDR3 protein is CASSYVTGGNGELFF. The DNA of the CDR3 is TGTGCCAGCAGCTACGTTACAGGGGGCAACGGGGAGCTGTTTTTT. The full variable domain, in which reference TRBV7-2 and TRBJ2-2 provide the parts outside the CDR3, is GAGVSQSPSNKVTEKGKDVELRCDPISGHTALYWYRQSLGQGLEFLIYFQGNSAPDKSGLPSDRFSAERTGGSVSTLTIQRTQQEDSAVYLCASSYVTGGNGELFFGEGSRLTVL.

The V call is TRBV9, the J call TRBJ2-7; D gene uncertain. This CDR3 spans 14 amino acids. Germline V gene lookup returns CDR1 SGDLS and CDR2 YYNGEE. Trimming took off 0 bases at V and 2 bases at J, with 9 bases between the two ends. Here the CDR3 reads CASSVGASPYEQYF. DNA of the CDR3: TGTGCCAGCAGCGTAGGAGCGTCTCCCTACGAGCAGTACTTC.

This chain connects TRBV5-1 to TRBJ2-2; D unresolved. V shed 2 bases and J shed 3 bases, with 11 bases lying between them. This CDR3 is 15 amino acids long. Germline-derived CDR1 and CDR2 are SGHRS and YFSETQ. CDR3 nucleotides: TGCGCCAGCAGCTTAGTTGGGCCCCACACCGGGGAGCTGTTTTTT. This codes for CASSLVGPHTGELFF.

In this sample, this clone turned up once. The rearrangement uses TRBV11-1 and TRBJ1-1, with D possibly matching TRBD1 (6 bases). The germline V gene has CDR1 SGHAT and CDR2 FQDESV (reference sequence). The CDR3 covers 16 residues. The germline V and J ends were trimmed by 5 bases and 1 base, with 17 bases remaining between them. This CDR3 is CASSPTQGWGNTEAFF. The CDR3 DNA reads TGTGCCAGCAGCCCAACCCAGGGGTGGGGGAACACTGAAGCTTTCTTT.

The chain is built from TRBV5-1 and TRBJ2-7; possible D gene TRBD1, 5 bases. Germline V gene sequence: CDR1 SGHRS, CDR2 YFSETQ. The CDR3 consists of 13 residues. Trimming took 3 bases from V and 5 from J, leaving 12 bases between them. The CDR3 region is CASSWTKENEQYF. CDR3 sequence (DNA): TGCGCCAGCAGCTGGACAAAGGAGAACGAGCAGTACTTC. The full variable domain, rest sourced from reference TRBV5-1 and TRBJ2-7, is KAGVTQTPRYLIKTRGQQVTLSCSPISGHRSVSWYQQTPGQGLQFLFEYFSETQRNKGNFPGRFSGRQFSNSRSEMNVSTLELGDSALYLCASSWTKENEQYFGPGTRLTVT.

V gene TRBV15 combines with J gene TRBJ2-7, with 7 bases aligning to TRBD2. In germline, CDR1 is LNHNV, CDR2 YYDKDF (reference sequence). The CDR3 spans 16 residues. With 1 base clipped from V and 6 bases from J, the junction kept 12 bases outside the gene matches. The CDR3 sequence is CATSRGEHLAVSEQYF. The CDR3 bases are TGTGCCACCAGCAGAGGAGAACATCTAGCGGTGAGCGAGCAGTACTTC.

This chain connects TRBV10-2 to TRBJ2-7; TRBD2 is a possible D gene (5 bases). V lost 6 bases and J lost 5, with 11 bases in between. The CDR3 runs to 12 residues. Germline V gene lookup returns CDR1 WSHSY and CDR2 SAAADI. The CDR3 is CASSRDWDEQYF. The CDR3 region has the DNA TGCGCCAGCAGCCGGGATTGGGACGAGCAGTACTTC.

The chain recombines TRBV10-3 with TRBJ2-6, with D maybe TRBD1 (6 bases). CDR1 is ENHRY, CDR2 SYGVKD, per germline. V dropped 8 bases and J dropped 3 bases, with 11 bases sitting between them. This CDR3 has 14 amino acids. The CDR3 spells CAIGNRDGANVLTF. The CDR3 bases are TGTGCCATCGGAAACAGGGATGGGGCCAACGTCCTGACTTTC.

The chain couples TRBV27 to TRBJ1-2, with 10 bases that match TRBD1. V lost 5 bases and J lost 2; bases outside the gene matches: 8. Germline V gene lookup returns CDR1 MNHEY and CDR2 SMNVEV (reference sequence). This CDR3 is built from 16 residues. The CDR3 loop reads CASSRSPGQGNYGYTF. CDR3 sequence (DNA): TGTGCCAGCAGTCGATCACCGGGACAGGGGAACTATGGCTACACCTTC.